This paragraph covers one T cell receptor beta chain sequence. The sample holds a few counts of this clonotype. Its antigen remains unidentified. Base qualities are not at hand, and no much larger clone is one base apart. CDR3 length: 16 amino acids, cysteine to phenylalanine. The read is trimmed to its CDR3 DNA, 48 bases read in frame from base 1. For CDR1 and CDR2, the germline V gene lists ENHRY and SYGVKD. Germline trimming: 4 bases from V, 5 bases from J; junction bases outside gene matches: 5. The record originates from a study of T cells in Graves' hyperthyroidism and ophthalmopathy (dated by TCRdb to the late 2010s). For the study in its entirety: Peripheral blood samples were taken at the time of initial diagnosis, prior to any treatment. A discovery cohort of about 95 patients, about 43 with Graves' ophthalmopathy and about 60 with stable Graves' hyperthyroidism, was used to find distinguishing TCR V-J signatures. The approximately 97 discovery patients were randomly divided into training and test sets at a 7:3 ratio. Prospective prediction of ophthalmopathy was tested in an independent validation cohort of 18 to 20 hyperthyroidism patients and 17 patients who later progressed to ophthalmopathy. Following sampling, methimazole starting at 30 mg daily was given to hyperthyroidism patients, and high-dose intravenous methylprednisolone was given to ophthalmopathy patients. Thyroid tissue and blood T-cell repertoires from about six Graves' hyperthyroidism patients were also compared in the study. According to the paper, TCR Vbeta CDR3 sequencing was carried out on about 140 peripheral blood samples, which came from fewer than 50 ophthalmopathy, fewer than 80 hyperthyroidism and some 17 progressor patients.

Study-wide findings and limitations: In validation, the model predicted progression to ophthalmopathy with over 60% sensitivity and approximately 78% specificity, a median of around six months before onset. Sample size was not statistically predetermined, and blinding of investigators to group allocation was not performed. Most expanded thyroid clonotypes (frequency above 0.001) were also detected in blood, a finding suggesting that blood repertoires may reflect thyroid immune responses. A model built on a 13 V-J signature distinguished ophthalmopathy from stable hyperthyroidism, reaching around 90% sensitivity and under 84% specificity in cross-validation and 80%/75% in testing.

TCR beta CDR3 regions were amplified from RNA transcripts. For the first round of RT-PCR on the TCR CDR3, the HTBI primer set was used together with the Qiagen OneStep RT-PCR kit. Libraries were constructed in a second round of multiplex PCR, after which size selection and purification were carried out. The libraries were sequenced on an Illumina HiSeq2000 using paired-end 100 bp reads. Processing in the source paper ran as follows. SOAPnuke was used to process the raw data, removing reads that contained adapters or uncalled bases, had a mean Phred below 15, or lacked an exact match to the constant primer or identifier. COPE v1.2.5 was used to merge high-quality paired reads, and clonotypes were defined as unique nucleotide sequences. MiTCR v1.1 was used to align the clonotypes against IMGT TRBV, TRBD and TRBJ reference segments. Only V-J combinations with frequency above 0.0001, covering roughly 99% of repertoires, were analysed. A TCS score was defined as the ratio between F50 (clonal expansion) and ExV (chaos), using BLOSUM62-based TCRdist between CDR3 peptides within each V-J. Welch's t-statistics and random forest reduced roughly 500 V-J features to 13, which were used in a naive Bayes classifier (R e1071). TCRdb reanalyzed the raw reads on its own, using fastp at Q25 for trimming and MiXCR for clone calling, and kept in-frame beta chains. Each record represents a unique CDR3 protein, reported with the most common genes and DNA among its rows. The V and J calls and clone size come from TCRdb's table, not from the authors' own analysis. The sample records hundreds of thousands of distinct CDR3 sequences, 12% to 15% of which are singletons. The ten largest account for roughly a tenth of the sample.

A patient counted as having stable Graves' hyperthyroidism if no progression to ophthalmopathy occurred over 18 months of follow-up. Hyperthyroidism patients were newly diagnosed, with disease duration under 2 months, and aged 18 to 65 years. Patients with uncontrolled infections, other autoimmune diseases, pregnancy or lactation were excluded. Clinical symptoms, serum thyroxine and TRAb, thyroid ultrasound, and orbital computed tomography formed the basis for the diagnoses. PBMCs were isolated from roughly 10 ml of fresh peripheral blood by Ficoll-Paque density gradient centrifugation. Total RNA was extracted with Trizol reagent, and quality was checked on an Agilent 2100 Bioanalyzer.

The chain is encoded by TRBV10-3 joined to TRBJ1-6, and 10 bases in between align with TRBD1. This TCR came from a woman aged 18-30 years with Graves' hyperthyroidism. Sequencing was performed on blood. The sequenced DNA: TGTGCCATCAGTGCCTACGGGACAGGGGATAATTCACCCCTCCACTTT. Its protein is CAISAYGTGDNSPLHF.